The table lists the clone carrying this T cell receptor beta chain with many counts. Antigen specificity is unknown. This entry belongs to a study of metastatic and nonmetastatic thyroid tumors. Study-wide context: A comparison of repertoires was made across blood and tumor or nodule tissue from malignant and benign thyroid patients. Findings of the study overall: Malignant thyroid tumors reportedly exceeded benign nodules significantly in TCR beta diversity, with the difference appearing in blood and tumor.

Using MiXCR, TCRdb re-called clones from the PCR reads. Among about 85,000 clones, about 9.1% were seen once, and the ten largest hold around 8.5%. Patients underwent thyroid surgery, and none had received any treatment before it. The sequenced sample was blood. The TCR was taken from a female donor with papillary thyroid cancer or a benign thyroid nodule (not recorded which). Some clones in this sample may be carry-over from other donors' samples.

The CDR3 nucleotides read TGTGCCAGCAGCCCGGCGGGGGGGCTGTACGAGCAGTACTTC. It codes for CASSPAGGLYEQYF. The J gene is TRBJ2-7, the V gene TRBV14; 9 positions match TRBD2. CDR3 length: 14 residues. The ends lost 4 bases at V and 4 bases at J; junction bases unmatched: 5. CDR1 and CDR2 from the germline V gene are SGHDN and FVKESK.